The text below deals with one TCR beta chain. The germline V gene has CDR1 SGHVS and CDR2 FNYEAQ. With V trimmed by 5 bases and J by 5 bases, 7 bases remained unmatched. CDR3 length equals 14 residues. The sample is drawn from a study of blood T cell repertoires in COVID-19. Study as a whole: The origin of the acute and convalescent COVID-19 samples was the United States, Italy and Spain. The analysed material was cDNA or gDNA that came from T cells, B-cell-depleted T cells, or PBMCs.

Profiled with immunoSEQ multiplex PCR; TCRdb holds only in-frame clones, not every one. The sample holds about 260,000 clones, about 86% seen once. Material for sequencing was peripheral blood. This chain joins TRBV7-6 and TRBJ1-1; 8 nucleotides agree with TRBD1. This sequence was found in a man between 18 and 29 years old with active or convalescent COVID-19. Written as DNA, the CDR3 is TGTGCCAGCAGCCTCTCAGGGGGCGAAACTGAAGCTTTCTTT. This translates into CASSLSGGETEAFF.